The rows below give T cell receptor beta chains drawn from one sample of a study of shared clonotypes between healthy human individuals. Generated by immunoSEQ multiplex PCR, the TCRdb table keeps only in-frame clones and is missing some. The table includes approximately 2.5 million clones, 93% detected once. The sequencing sample was made of naive CD4+ T cells from PBMCs. All receptors derive from a man between 18 and 29 years old in good health. Some clones in this sample may be carry-over from other donors' samples. The conserved cysteine and the conserved F or W are not part of the CDR3 here. Not every row has a clone size; where given, it reads once, few, many or a size class.

>TRBV7-2|.
ASSLTGPVPKGYT
>TRBV4-1|.
ASSPTKAIWTYEQY
>TRBV2|.
ASRTGTSGNNEQF
>TRBV7-6|.
ASSLIRGDTQY
>TRBV27|.
ASKITRDRPNTEAF
>TRBV2|.
ASSGGAPYEQY
>TRBV15|.
ATSRLAGGGETQY
>TRBV28|.
ASSYRRGIFGYEQY
>TRBV9|once
ASSLRQGRNGYT
>TRBV15|.
ATSRGGEEIYEQY
>TRBV29-1|.
SGRQGAGETQY
>TRBV5-1|.
ASSLQTGPDTQY
>TRBV6-1|.
ASSAVRDEQY
>TRBV5-4|.
ASSPGTGYEKLF
>TRBV5-1|.
ASSQPTTGYNEQF
>TRBV5-1|once
ASSLAGLRTDTQY